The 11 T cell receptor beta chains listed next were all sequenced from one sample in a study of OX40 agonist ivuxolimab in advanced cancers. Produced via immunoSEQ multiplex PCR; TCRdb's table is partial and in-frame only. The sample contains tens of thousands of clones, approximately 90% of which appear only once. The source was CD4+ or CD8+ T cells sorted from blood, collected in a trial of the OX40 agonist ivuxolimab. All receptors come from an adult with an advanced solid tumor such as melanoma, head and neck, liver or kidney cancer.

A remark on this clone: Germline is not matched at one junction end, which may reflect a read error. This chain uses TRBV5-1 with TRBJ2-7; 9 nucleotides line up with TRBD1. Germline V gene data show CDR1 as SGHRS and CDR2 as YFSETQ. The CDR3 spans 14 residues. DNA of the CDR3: TGTGCCAGCAGCTCCGGGACAGGGATAACCGAGCAGTACTTC. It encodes CASSSGTGITEQYF.

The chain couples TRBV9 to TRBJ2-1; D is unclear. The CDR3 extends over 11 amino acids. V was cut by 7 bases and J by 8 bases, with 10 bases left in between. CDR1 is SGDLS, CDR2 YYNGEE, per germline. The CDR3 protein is CASGDWDEQFF. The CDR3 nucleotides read TGTGCCAGCGGCGACTGGGATGAGCAGTTCTTC.

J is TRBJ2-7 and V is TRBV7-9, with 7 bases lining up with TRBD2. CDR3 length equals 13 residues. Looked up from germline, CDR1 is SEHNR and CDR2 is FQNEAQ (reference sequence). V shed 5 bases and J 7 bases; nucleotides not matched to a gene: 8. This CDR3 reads CASSPGTTGEQYF. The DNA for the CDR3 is TGTGCCAGCAGCCCCGGGACTACGGGTGAGCAGTACTTC.

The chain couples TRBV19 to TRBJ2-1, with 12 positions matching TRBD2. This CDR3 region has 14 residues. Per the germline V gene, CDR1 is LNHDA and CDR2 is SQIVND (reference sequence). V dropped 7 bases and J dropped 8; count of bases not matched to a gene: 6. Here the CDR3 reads CASIPSGGADEQFF. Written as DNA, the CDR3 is TGTGCCAGTATCCCTAGCGGGGGGGCGGATGAGCAGTTCTTC.

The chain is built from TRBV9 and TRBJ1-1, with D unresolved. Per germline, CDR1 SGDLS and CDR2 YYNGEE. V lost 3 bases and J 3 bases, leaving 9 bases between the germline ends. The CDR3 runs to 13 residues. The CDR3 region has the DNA TGTGCCAGCAGCGAGGGCGCGGACACTGAAGCTTTCTTT. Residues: CASSEGADTEAFF.

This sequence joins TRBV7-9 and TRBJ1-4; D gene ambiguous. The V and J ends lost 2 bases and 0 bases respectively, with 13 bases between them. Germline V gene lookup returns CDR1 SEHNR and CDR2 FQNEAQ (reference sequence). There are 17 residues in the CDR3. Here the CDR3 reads CASSLIIGASTNEKLFF. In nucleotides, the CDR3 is TGTGCCAGCAGCTTAATTATTGGAGCTTCAACTAATGAAAAACTGTTTTTT.

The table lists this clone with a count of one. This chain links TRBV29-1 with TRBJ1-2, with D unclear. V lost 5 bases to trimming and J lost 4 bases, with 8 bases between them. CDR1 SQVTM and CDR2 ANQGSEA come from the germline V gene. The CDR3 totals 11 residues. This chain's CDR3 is CSVLDAYGYTF. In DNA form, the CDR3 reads TGCAGCGTTTTGGACGCCTATGGCTACACCTTC.

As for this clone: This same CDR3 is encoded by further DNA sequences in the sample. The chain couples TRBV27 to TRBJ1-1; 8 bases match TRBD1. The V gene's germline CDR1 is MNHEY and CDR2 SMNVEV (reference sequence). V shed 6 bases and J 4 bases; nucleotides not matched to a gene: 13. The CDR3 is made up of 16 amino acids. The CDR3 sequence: CASSRHVVTGGTEAFF. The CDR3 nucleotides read TGTGCCAGCAGCCGCCACGTCGTTACAGGGGGCACTGAAGCTTTCTTT.

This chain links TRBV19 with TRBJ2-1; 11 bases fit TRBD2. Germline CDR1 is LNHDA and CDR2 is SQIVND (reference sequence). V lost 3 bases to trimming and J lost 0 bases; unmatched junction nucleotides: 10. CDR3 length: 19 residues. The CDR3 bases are TGTGCCAGTAGTATCGGATCTAGCGGGGGGTCCAGCTCCTACAATGAGCAGTTCTTC. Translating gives CASSIGSSGGSSSYNEQFF.

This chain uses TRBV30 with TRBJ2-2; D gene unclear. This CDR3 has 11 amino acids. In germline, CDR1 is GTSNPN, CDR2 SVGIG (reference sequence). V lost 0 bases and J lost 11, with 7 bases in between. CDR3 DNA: TGTGCCTGGAGTGTTGGGTCAGAGCTGTTTTTT. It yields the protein CAWSVGSELFF.

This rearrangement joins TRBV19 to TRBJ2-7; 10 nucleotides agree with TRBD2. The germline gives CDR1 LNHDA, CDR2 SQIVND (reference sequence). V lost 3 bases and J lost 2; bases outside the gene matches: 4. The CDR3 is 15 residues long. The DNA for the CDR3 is TGTGCCAGTAGTATTACCCTAGCGGGGGCCTACGAGCAGTACTTC. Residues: CASSITLAGAYEQYF.